These T cell receptor beta chains were read from a single sample in a study of patients and donors after allogeneic stem cell transplantation. Using its own MiXCR run on the RT-PCR reads, TCRdb lists one record per CDR3 protein. Of some 880,000 distinct CDR3 sequences listed, 15% to 20% are singletons. Sequencing used blood, either unsorted or a sorted T cell fraction (not recorded which). These receptors all come from a human donor who was either an allogeneic HSCT recipient or a stem cell or donor lymphocyte infusion donor (not recorded which). It is not recorded whose cells these are; they may come from a transplant donor. Both conserved end residues are part of each CDR3. Fields, in order: J gene, clone size, V gene, D gene, CDR3 protein, CDR3 DNA. The D gene is left open where the match is weak. For some rows the clone size is stated as once, few or many, or as a class when expanded; others skip it.

TRBJ2-2 | NA | TRBV28 | NA | CASNLLPGPNTGELFF | TGTGCCAGCAACCTCTTACCGGGACCGAACACCGGGGAGCTGTTTTTT
TRBJ2-4 | NA | TRBV20-1 | NA | CSAGGQGAKNIQYF | TGCAGTGCCGGGGGGCAGGGGGCCAAAAACATTCAGTACTTC
TRBJ1-2 | NA | TRBV6-5 | TRBD1 | CASSYTGDRGNGYTF | TGTGCCAGCAGTTACACGGGTGACAGGGGGAATGGCTACACCTTC
TRBJ2-3 | NA | TRBV9 | TRBD1 | CASSTGTGADTQYF | TGTGCCAGCAGCACCGGGACAGGGGCAGATACGCAGTATTTT
TRBJ2-3 | few | TRBV3-1 | TRBD2 | CASSQVLGLAGGADTQYF | TGTGCCAGCAGCCAAGTACTTGGACTAGCGGGAGGCGCAGATACGCAGTATTTT
TRBJ2-3 | NA | TRBV28 | TRBD2 | CASSPLASGRADTQYF | TGTGCCAGCAGTCCCCTGGCTAGCGGGAGGGCAGATACGCAGTATTTT
TRBJ2-1 | few | TRBV5-6 | NA | CASSPRALLSYNEQFF | TGTGCCAGCAGCCCAAGGGCCCTCCTCTCCTACAATGAGCAGTTCTTC
TRBJ2-2 | few | TRBV7-9 | TRBD1 | CASSRGGASNTGELFF | TGTGCCAGCAGCCGAGGGGGCGCCTCGAACACCGGGGAGCTGTTTTTT
TRBJ1-2 | few | TRBV5-1 | NA | CASSLEASRYGYTF | TGCGCCAGCAGCTTGGAAGCGAGTCGCTATGGCTACACCTTC
TRBJ2-5 | few | TRBV7-2 | NA | CASSSAMVGKETQYF | TGTGCCAGCAGCTCCGCCATGGTGGGGAAAGAGACCCAGTACTTC
TRBJ1-6 | NA | TRBV7-8 | NA | CASSLRDIGTNSPLHF | TGTGCCAGCAGCTTACGGGACATTGGGACCAATTCACCCCTCCACTTT
TRBJ2-1 | NA | TRBV7-9 | NA | CASSLVGSNEQFF | TGTGCCAGCAGCTTAGTCGGATCCAATGAGCAGTTCTTC
TRBJ2-5 | many | TRBV12-3/TRBV12-4 | NA | CASSLTRETQYF | TGTGCCAGCAGCCTTACACGGGAGACCCAGTACTTC
TRBJ2-1 | NA | TRBV5-6 | NA | CASSATRGSRGGEQFF | TGTGCCAGCAGCGCAACCCGGGGCTCCCGAGGGGGTGAGCAGTTCTTC
TRBJ1-2 | NA | TRBV18 | NA | CASSPTTGDNYGYTF | TGTGCCAGCTCACCAACGACAGGAGATAACTATGGCTACACCTTC
TRBJ2-3 | NA | TRBV7-2 | NA | CASSLDVAGGADTQYF | TGTGCCAGCAGCTTAGATGTGGCCGGAGGGGCAGATACGCAGTATTTT
TRBJ2-1 | few | TRBV20-1 | TRBD2 | CSARKRDEGHEQFF | TGCAGTGCTAGGAAGCGGGACGAGGGCCATGAGCAGTTCTTC
TRBJ2-7 | few | TRBV15 | NA | CATSRALGLSYEQYF | TGTGCCACCAGCAGAGCCTTGGGGTTGTCCTACGAGCAGTACTTC
TRBJ2-5 | NA | TRBV7-6 | NA | CASSLQRGGTETQYF | TGTGCCAGCAGCTTACAGCGAGGAGGGACAGAGACCCAGTACTTC
TRBJ1-2 | NA | TRBV6-5 | NA | CASSSRGGNYGYTF | TGTGCCAGCAGTTCCCGGGGGGGGAACTATGGCTACACCTTC
TRBJ1-2 | NA | TRBV19 | NA | CASTSYAYGYTF | TGTGCCAGTACCTCCTACGCGTATGGCTACACCTTC
TRBJ2-5 | NA | TRBV29-1 | TRBD2 | CSVDGLARGTQYF | TGCAGCGTTGATGGACTAGCTAGGGGGACCCAGTACTTC
TRBJ2-7 | few | TRBV6-2/TRBV6-3 | NA | CASSDRTYEQYF | TGTGCCAGCTCTGACAGGACCTACGAGCAGTACTTC
TRBJ2-5 | once | TRBV21-1 | NA | CASSKAGTSKGYF | TGTGCCAGCAGCAAAGCGGGGACTAGCAAGGGGTACTTC
TRBJ1-6 | many | TRBV12-3/TRBV12-4 | NA | CASMWEGGSPLHF | TGTGCCAGCATGTGGGAGGGGGGTTCACCCCTCCACTTT
TRBJ2-7 | few | TRBV20-1 | NA | CSALRDDYEQYF | TGCAGTGCCCTACGGGACGACTACGAGCAGTACTTC
TRBJ1-4 | few | TRBV15 | NA | CATSPEHSIGEKLFF | TGTGCCACCAGCCCAGAGCATAGCATCGGTGAAAAACTGTTTTTT
TRBJ1-5 | NA | TRBV6-1 | TRBD1 | CASSKYRGEGQPQHF | TGTGCCAGCAGTAAATACAGGGGAGAAGGGCAGCCCCAGCATTTT
TRBJ2-7 | many | TRBV24-1 | TRBD1 | CATSDSGGYEQYF | TGTGCCACCAGTGATTCAGGGGGCTACGAGCAGTACTTC
TRBJ1-2 | NA | TRBV12-3/TRBV12-4 | TRBD1 | CASTRRDSLGYTF | TGTGCCAGCACCCGTCGGGACAGCCTTGGCTACACCTTC
TRBJ1-2 | many | TRBV5-1 | NA | CASSPGWDGYTF | TGCGCCAGCAGCCCTGGGTGGGATGGCTACACCTTC
TRBJ1-4 | few | TRBV5-1 | TRBD1 | CASSSTGTANEKLFF | TGCGCCAGCAGCTCGACCGGGACAGCTAATGAAAAACTGTTTTTT
TRBJ2-1 | few | TRBV12-3/TRBV12-4 | NA | CASSLSSEQFF | TGTGCCAGCAGCCTTAGTAGTGAGCAGTTCTTC
TRBJ2-6 | NA | TRBV29-1 | TRBD1 | CSVGGGQGKLSGANVLTF | TGCAGCGTTGGGGGTGGACAGGGGAAACTCTCTGGGGCCAACGTCCTGACTTTC
TRBJ1-1 | NA | TRBV7-9 | NA | CASSLAWGALGEAFF | TGTGCCAGCAGCCTCGCATGGGGGGCGCTCGGTGAAGCTTTCTTT
TRBJ2-2 | few | TRBV6-5 | TRBD1 | CASSYTGDRIGELFF | TGTGCCAGCAGTTATACAGGGGATCGAATCGGGGAGCTGTTTTTT
TRBJ2-1 | few | TRBV5-5 | NA | CASSSNVRTQGHNEQFF | TGTGCCAGCAGCTCTAACGTCCGGACTCAAGGCCACAATGAGCAGTTCTTC
TRBJ1-1 | NA | TRBV2 | NA | CASRQGRGSTEAFF | TGTGCCAGCAGGCAGGGAAGGGGGAGCACTGAAGCTTTCTTT
TRBJ2-1 | NA | TRBV30 | NA | CAWTTTGYNEQFF | TGTGCCTGGACCACGACAGGCTACAATGAGCAGTTCTTC
TRBJ2-3 | few | TRBV29-1 | TRBD1 | CSVEDRRGPRTDTQYF | TGCAGCGTTGAAGATCGTAGGGGGCCCCGCACAGATACGCAGTATTTT
TRBJ2-1 | few | TRBV20-1 | NA | CSARVLEVPYNEQFF | TGCAGTGCTAGAGTCCTGGAAGTGCCCTACAATGAGCAGTTCTTC
TRBJ1-1 | many | TRBV27 | NA | CASIKQGGAEAFF | TGTGCCAGCATTAAACAGGGAGGCGCTGAAGCTTTCTTT
TRBJ1-3 | few | TRBV12-3/TRBV12-4 | NA | CASSQTGPLRRNTIYF | TGTGCCAGCAGTCAGACGGGACCACTAAGGAGAAACACCATATATTTT
TRBJ2-5 | NA | TRBV2 | TRBD2 | CASTLEVAGTQETQYF | TGTGCCAGCACCCTGGAGGTAGCGGGGACCCAAGAGACCCAGTACTTC
TRBJ1-1 | NA | TRBV6-5 | NA | CASSYGGRPNTEAFF | TGTGCCAGCAGTTACGGCGGACGGCCGAACACTGAAGCTTTCTTT
TRBJ2-7 | NA | TRBV20-1 | TRBD2 | CSASAGLAYEQYF | TGCAGTGCTAGCGCTGGACTAGCGTACGAGCAGTACTTC
TRBJ2-7 | many | TRBV12-3/TRBV12-4 | NA | CASRNRDEQYF | TGTGCCAGCAGGAATAGGGACGAGCAGTACTTC
TRBJ2-5 | NA | TRBV18 | TRBD2 | CASSPDTSGETQYF | TGTGCCAGCTCACCCGATACTAGCGGAGAGACCCAGTACTTC
TRBJ2-1 | many | TRBV30 | NA | CAWSRGRNEQFF | TGTGCCTGGAGTAGAGGGAGGAATGAGCAGTTCTTC
TRBJ1-3 | NA | TRBV12-3/TRBV12-4 | NA | CASSFYQKNTIYF | TGTGCCAGCAGTTTCTATCAGAAAAACACCATATATTTT
TRBJ2-5 | NA | TRBV15 | NA | CATSRSGGRIETQYF | TGTGCCACCAGCAGATCCGGGGGCCGAATTGAGACCCAGTACTTC
TRBJ1-2 | few | TRBV28 | NA | CASSLSTPGGYTF | TGTGCCAGCAGTCTATCGACTCCTGGCGGCTACACCTTC
TRBJ2-7 | few | TRBV6-1 | TRBD1 | CASRPTRGRVTYEQYF | TGTGCCAGCCGCCCGACGAGGGGGCGAGTAACCTACGAACAGTACTTC
TRBJ2-5 | NA | TRBV25-1 | NA | CASSEYGRETQYF | TGTGCCAGCAGTGAATATGGCAGAGAGACCCAGTACTTC
TRBJ1-1 | NA | TRBV18 | NA | CASSPMTANTEAFF | TGTGCCAGCTCACCTATGACGGCGAACACTGAAGCTTTCTTT